This is a list of T cell receptor beta chains from one sample in a study of shared clonotypes between healthy human individuals. Method: immunoSEQ multiplex PCR; TCRdb's copy keeps in-frame clones and lacks some. The sample consists of roughly 640,000 clones, around 67% of them appearing once. The sample was memory CD4+ T cells sorted from blood. These receptors originate from a woman aged 30 to 39 in good health. CDR3s include the opening cysteine and the closing phenylalanine or tryptophan. The D gene is left open where the match is weak. Some rows mark clone size as missing; the rest say once, few, many or name a class of expanded clone.

>-|-|TRBJ1-5|TRBV28
TGTGCCAGCAGGGAGCATAGCAATCAGCCCCAGCATTTT
CASREHSNQPQHF
>-|-|TRBJ2-7|TRBV25-1
TGTGCCAGCTCCCTTCCCCTCCGGGAGCAATTGGACGAGCAGTACTTC
CASSLPLREQLDEQYF
>-|-|TRBJ1-2|TRBV7-8
TGTGCCAGCAGCGGCAGGGTTTATGGCTACACCTTC
CASSGRVYGYTF
>-|TRBD1|TRBJ1-4|TRBV28
TGTGCCAGCAGACTCAGGACAGGGCGCAATAATGAAAAACTGTTTTTT
CASRLRTGRNNEKLFF
>few|TRBD1|TRBJ2-4|TRBV15
TGTGCCACCAGCAGAGTAGACAGGGACCAAAACATTCAGTACTTC
CATSRVDRDQNIQYF
>-|TRBD2|TRBJ2-7|TRBV7-9
TGTGCCAGCAGCAACCACGTAGCGGGAGGGCCTAGTAGATACGAGCAGTACTTC
CASSNHVAGGPSRYEQYF
>-|TRBD2|TRBJ2-5|TRBV11-1
TGTGCCAGCAGCCAACACCGACTAGCGGAAGGAGAGACCCAGTACTTC
CASSQHRLAEGETQYF
>-|TRBD1|TRBJ1-2|TRBV6-6
TGTGCCAGCAGACCCACAGGGGGCAGCTATGGCTACACCTTC
CASRPTGGSYGYTF
>-|-|TRBJ1-1|TRBV18
TGTGCCAGCTCACCCCCTTCCCGGGAGCCTCCACCTGTTTTCTTT
CASSPPSREPPPVFF
>-|-|TRBJ1-1|TRBV5-5
TGTGCCAGCAGCTTGGCGTTTGTAGCTTTCTTT
CASSLAFVAFF
>-|-|TRBJ2-3|TRBV15
TGTGCCACCAGCCTTACAAAGGGGGGTACGCAGTATTTT
CATSLTKGGTQYF
>-|TRBD2|TRBJ2-3|TRBV5-5
TGTGCCAGCAGCCTATCCCATTGGGGGACTAACACAGATACGCAGTATTTT
CASSLSHWGTNTDTQYF
>-|TRBD1|TRBJ2-1|TRBV6-4
TGTGCCAGCAGTGCCGGGACAGGGGGCGATCAGTTCTTC
CASSAGTGGDQFF
>-|TRBD2|TRBJ2-1|TRBV2
TGTGCCAGCAGTTGGACTAGCGGGAGGGCCGTTGAGCAGTTCTTC
CASSWTSGRAVEQFF
>few|TRBD2|TRBJ2-2|TRBV6-5
TGTGCCAGCAGTTACTCGAGCTGGCGGGGGGCCGGGGAGCTGTTTTTT
CASSYSSWRGAGELFF
>-|-|TRBJ2-1|TRBV19
TGTGCCGGCAGGGACTTTGGCCCCTCGTACAATGAGCAGTTCTTC
CAGRDFGPSYNEQFF
>-|TRBD2|TRBJ2-5|TRBV27
TGTGCCAGCATGCTGTCTAGCGGGGAGACCCAGTACTTC
CASMLSSGETQYF
>-|-|TRBJ1-5|TRBV6-5
TGTGCCAGCAGTTACTCATCGGTCAGCAATCAGCCCCAGCATTTT
CASSYSSVSNQPQHF
>-|-|TRBJ2-5|TRBV5-1
TGCGCCAGCAGCCCCAGCCCCGGGGGGCGGAAAGAGACCCAGTACTTC
CASSPSPGGRKETQYF
>-|-|TRBJ1-5|TRBV6-6
TGTGCCAGCAGTTACTCGGCCCTCAATCAGCCCCAGCATTTT
CASSYSALNQPQHF
>-|-|TRBJ2-5|TRBV5-4
TGTGCCAGCAGCTTTTCCCAGCTCCAAGAGACCCAGTACTTC
CASSFSQLQETQYF
>-|-|TRBJ1-1|TRBV6-5
TGTGCCAGCAGTTTGGAGATCGTGAACACTGAAGCTTTCTTT
CASSLEIVNTEAFF
>-|-|TRBJ1-2|TRBV9
TGTGCCAGCAGCGCGGGGGTCCAAACTAACTATGGCTACACCTTC
CASSAGVQTNYGYTF
>-|-|TRBJ2-5|TRBV23-1
TGCGACAGCGGGCAAGAGACCCAGTACTTC
CDSGQETQYF
>-|-|TRBJ1-2|TRBV6-1
TGTGCCAGCAGTGAAGATACGGGACGGGCAGTCTTGGGCTACACCTTC
CASSEDTGRAVLGYTF
>-|-|TRBJ1-4|TRBV2
TGTGCCAGCAGTGAAGTCACGACAGCAGGAAAACTGTTTTTT
CASSEVTTAGKLFF
>once|-|TRBJ2-1|TRBV28
TGTGCCAGCGCTATATACAATGAGCAGTTCTTC
CASAIYNEQFF
>few|-|TRBJ1-2|TRBV19
TGTGCCAGTAGTCCGGGACAATTCAGTGGCTACACCTTC
CASSPGQFSGYTF
>-|-|TRBJ1-1|TRBV7-9
TGTGCCAGCAGCTTACTGGGCTCGAACACTGAAGCTTTCTTT
CASSLLGSNTEAFF
>-|TRBD1|TRBJ1-1|TRBV10-3
TGTGCCATCAGTGAACCCGGGACAGGGACCTCTGAAGCTTTCTTT
CAISEPGTGTSEAFF
>few|-|TRBJ1-5|TRBV28
TGTGCCAGCAGTGAGAGCCGCCCCCCTCAGCCCCAGCATTTT
CASSESRPPQPQHF
>-|-|TRBJ2-1|TRBV5-1
TGCGCCAGCAGCCTGGACTCGGGCTCCTACAATGAGCAGTTCTTC
CASSLDSGSYNEQFF
>-|-|TRBJ2-5|TRBV2
TGTGCCAGCAGTGAAGGGACTCTAAGGACCCAAGAGACCCAGTACTTC
CASSEGTLRTQETQYF
>-|TRBD1|TRBJ1-5|TRBV28
TGTGCCAGCACCTTACCGGGACAGGGTTACAATCAGCCCCAGCATTTT
CASTLPGQGYNQPQHF
>-|-|TRBJ2-4|TRBV20-1
TGCAGTGCTAGTCTGGACATTCAGTACTTC
CSASLDIQYF
>-|-|TRBJ2-4|TRBV28
TGTGCCAGCAGCCGTTACCAGGGTGCCCCCAAAAACATTCAGTACTTC
CASSRYQGAPKNIQYF
>once|-|TRBJ1-5|TRBV4-2
TGTGCCAGCAGCCCCCGACGGGACAATCAGCCCCAGCATTTT
CASSPRRDNQPQHF
>-|-|TRBJ2-3|TRBV5-1
TGCGCCAGCAGCTATAAGGGCACAGATACGCAGTATTTT
CASSYKGTDTQYF
>-|-|TRBJ1-2|TRBV7-2
TGTGCCAGCAGCTTACTCGGGAGCTATAGGGGCTACACCTTC
CASSLLGSYRGYTF
>once|TRBD2|TRBJ2-3|TRBV27
TGTGCCAGCAGGTCACTAGCGGGAGGGTGGGTTGGCACAGATACGCAGTATTTT
CASRSLAGGWVGTDTQYF
>few|-|TRBJ2-1|TRBV5-6
TGTGCCAGCAGCTTGAGACCCGCCTATCTCAATGAGCAGTTCTTC
CASSLRPAYLNEQFF
>-|-|TRBJ1-1|TRBV4-1
TGCGCCAGCAGCCAAGGCCATTCCGTTGAGGTTGAAGCTTTCTTT
CASSQGHSVEVEAFF
>-|-|TRBJ2-5|TRBV5-4
TGTGCCAGCAGCTTGGAGGTTGAGGAGACCCAGTACTTC
CASSLEVEETQYF
>-|-|TRBJ1-4|TRBV19
TGTGCCAGTAGTATAACGACTGCTAATGAAAAACTGTTTTTT
CASSITTANEKLFF
>-|TRBD1|TRBJ2-3|TRBV5-4
TGTGCCAGCAGGAGACAGGGGGCAGATACGCAGTATTTT
CASRRQGADTQYF
>few|-|TRBJ1-5|TRBV28
TGTGCCAGCAGGACCCAGACCGCGAATCAGCCCCAGCATTTT
CASRTQTANQPQHF
>-|-|TRBJ1-1|TRBV18
TGTGCCAGCTCTGATATAACAGGGCTGAACACTGAAGCTTTCTTT
CASSDITGLNTEAFF
>-|-|TRBJ1-3|TRBV14
TGTGCCAGCAGCCCCAGAGCTGGAAACACCATATATTTT
CASSPRAGNTIYF
>-|-|TRBJ2-5|TRBV20-1
TGCAGTGCTAGCCCGGGGGAGACCCAGTACTTC
CSASPGETQYF
>-|TRBD2|TRBJ2-1|TRBV27
TGTGCCAGCAGTTTATTAACTAGCGGGAGAGGTGAGCAGTTCTTC
CASSLLTSGRGEQFF
>-|TRBD2|TRBJ2-5|TRBV19
TGTGCCAGTAGGACTAGACTAGCGGAAGAGACCCAGTACTTC
CASRTRLAEETQYF
>few|-|TRBJ1-5|TRBV28
TGTGCCAGCAGCGCGCAGGGTGAAGCCAATCAGCCCCAGCATTTT
CASSAQGEANQPQHF
>-|-|TRBJ1-5|TRBV28
TGTGCCAGCAGGGAAGGGGCACAGCCCCAGCATTTT
CASREGAQPQHF
>-|-|TRBJ2-7|TRBV29-1
TGCAGCGTCGGGGGCTCTACGCAGGGGAGCGAGCAGTACTTC
CSVGGSTQGSEQYF